This TCR beta chain derives from a study of OX40 agonist ivuxolimab in advanced cancers. Study overall: The dose-escalation cohort had hepatocellular carcinoma, melanoma, renal cell or head and neck cancer.

Data came from immunoSEQ multiplex PCR; TCRdb stores just in-frame clones and leaves some out. The table includes over 45,000 clones, just over 85% detected once. Collection of blood occurred at baseline, at cycle 4 day 1, and at cycle 7 day 1. There are 16 residues in the CDR3. Trimming took 1 base from V and 0 from J; bases not matched to a gene: 8. The germline V gene has CDR1 SQVTM and CDR2 ANQGSEA. The receptor comes from an adult with an advanced solid tumor such as melanoma, head and neck, liver or kidney cancer. The material sequenced was CD4+ or CD8+ T cells sorted from blood, taken in a trial of the OX40 agonist ivuxolimab. This sequence joins TRBV29-1 and TRBJ1-2; TRBD1 matches 7 bases. DNA for the CDR3: TGCAGCGTTGAAGGGAGAGGGGGCAGAGCTAACTATGGCTACACCTTC. This encodes CSVEGRGGRANYGYTF.